The rows below give T cell receptor beta chains drawn from one sample of a study of blood T cells in healthy people across ages. One entry per CDR3 protein, called by TCRdb with MiXCR from the 5' RACE reads. The data show about 1 million distinct CDR3 sequences, with approximately 26% seen just once and approximately 0.71% held by the top ten. These data were likewise used in another study, on T cells of mothers and their children.

The sequencing input was blood. These receptors were obtained from a girl aged 2 to 9 in good health. The CDR3 runs from the conserved cysteine through the conserved F or W. A D gene is named only where the DNA matches it firmly. Not all rows give a size; the values are once, few, many and, for expanded clones, a class.

j_gene	v_gene	abundance	d_gene	CDR3nt	CDR3aa
TRBJ2-7	TRBV7-2	few	-	TGTGCCAGCAACCCTTCCGGGACAAAAGGCGAGCAGTACTTC	CASNPSGTKGEQYF
TRBJ1-6	TRBV19	-	TRBD1	TGTGCCACCGGACAGGGTTCGGGTTCACCCCTCCACTTT	CATGQGSGSPLHF
TRBJ2-1	TRBV9	-	-	TGTGCCAGCAGCGTACAAGGGGACAATGAGCAGTTCTTC	CASSVQGDNEQFF
TRBJ2-4	TRBV9	-	-	TGTGCCAGCAGTAGGGATAGAGGGGTCAACATTCAGTACTTC	CASSRDRGVNIQYF
TRBJ2-4	TRBV7-8	few	-	TGTGCCTGCAGCACCCCTCTAGCCAAAAACATTCAGTACTTC	CACSTPLAKNIQYF
TRBJ2-7	TRBV20-1	few	-	TGCAGTGCTAGAGGAATAAGGGGGGCCTACGAGCAGTACTTC	CSARGIRGAYEQYF
TRBJ1-1	TRBV10-3	few	-	TGTGCCATCAATGAAAGACCAGGGCTGAACACTGAAGCTTTCTTT	CAINERPGLNTEAFF
TRBJ1-1	TRBV6-5	-	-	TGTGCCAGCAGCCCACAGGGTAATGGGACTGAAGCTTTCTTT	CASSPQGNGTEAFF
TRBJ2-5	TRBV5-6	-	-	TGTGCCAGCAGCTCGCGCTTATTGGTTCAAGAGACCCAGTACTTC	CASSSRLLVQETQYF
TRBJ2-1	TRBV5-1	-	TRBD2	TGCGCCAGCAGACCGACCACCGGGACTAGCATTTACAATGAGCAGTTCTTC	CASRPTTGTSIYNEQFF
TRBJ1-3	TRBV29-1	few	-	TGCAGCGTTCTACTCTCTGGAAACACCATATATTTT	CSVLLSGNTIYF
TRBJ2-7	TRBV28	-	TRBD2	TGTGCCAGCAGTTCGGTGGGAAGCGGGAGACTTGCCGAGCAGTACTTC	CASSSVGSGRLAEQYF
TRBJ2-1	TRBV4-2	-	-	TGTGCCAGCAGCCTGGGGGGCTCGGGTCCTTGGGATGAGCAGTTCTTC	CASSLGGSGPWDEQFF
TRBJ2-7	TRBV18	-	-	TGTGCCAGCTCACCATGGTCGGCCTACGAGCAGTACTTC	CASSPWSAYEQYF
TRBJ2-1	TRBV12-3/TRBV12-4	-	-	TGTGCCAGCAGTTTCGGCACGGGCGGGAATATTTACAATGAGCAGTTCTTC	CASSFGTGGNIYNEQFF
TRBJ2-1	TRBV7-3	-	TRBD2	TGTGCCAGCAGCAACCGGACTAGCGGGGGGACCTACAATGAGCAGTTCTTC	CASSNRTSGGTYNEQFF
TRBJ2-5	TRBV10-3	-	-	TGTGCCACTCAACCGGGACTGGACGAAGAGACCCAGTACTTC	CATQPGLDEETQYF
TRBJ2-5	TRBV29-1	-	TRBD2	TGCAGCGTAGCCTTTAGCGGGAGTGGCGAGACCCAGTACTTC	CSVAFSGSGETQYF
TRBJ2-5	TRBV20-1	few	TRBD2	TGCAGTGCTGGAGTAGCGGGAGAGACCCAGTACTTC	CSAGVAGETQYF
TRBJ1-4	TRBV20-1	-	-	TGCAGTGCTAGGTCGGGGATCGGTGAAAAACTGTTTTTT	CSARSGIGEKLFF
TRBJ2-1	TRBV12-3/TRBV12-4	-	-	TGTGCCAGCAGTTTAGGGGGGACCGGCTACAATGAGCAGTTCTTC	CASSLGGTGYNEQFF
TRBJ2-1	TRBV9	-	-	TGTGCCAGCAGCGTAGACATATACAATCAGCAGTTCTTC	CASSVDIYNQQFF
TRBJ1-4	TRBV4-3	few	-	TGCGCCAGCAGCCAAGAGAGGAGGGAATTCGTCGAAAAACTGTTTTTT	CASSQERREFVEKLFF
TRBJ1-1	TRBV29-1	-	-	TGCAGCGTGATCCTCTGGTCGGGGGTTTTGAACACTGAAGCTTTCTTT	CSVILWSGVLNTEAFF
TRBJ1-1	TRBV7-9	-	-	TGTGCCAGCAGCCCCTGGGTGAGCACTGAAGCTTTCTTT	CASSPWVSTEAFF
TRBJ2-5	TRBV7-9	-	-	TGTGCCAGCAGCTTATTCCTAGGAGACCAAGAGACCCAGTACTTC	CASSLFLGDQETQYF
TRBJ2-1	TRBV7-9	-	TRBD2	TGTGCCAGCAGCCGAACGGGGGGGGCCTACAATGAGCAGTTCTTC	CASSRTGGAYNEQFF
TRBJ2-1	TRBV5-1	-	-	TGCGCCAGCAGCTCGCAGTCCAATGAGCAGTTCTTC	CASSSQSNEQFF
TRBJ1-2	TRBV27	few	-	TGTGCCAGCAGTTTATCGTCGGGGGGCGCGAACTATGGCTACACCTTC	CASSLSSGGANYGYTF
TRBJ2-7	TRBV28	-	TRBD2	TGTGCCAGCAGTTTAGCTTCTGCGGGAGACTCTTACGAGCAGTACTTC	CASSLASAGDSYEQYF
TRBJ2-7	TRBV5-6	-	TRBD2	TGTGCCAGCAGCGGGGGGGAAGCCCCAACCTACGAGCAGTACTTC	CASSGGEAPTYEQYF
TRBJ2-3	TRBV7-3	few	TRBD2	TGTGCCAGCAGCCCCCTCGGACTAGCCACAGATACGCAGTATTTT	CASSPLGLATDTQYF
TRBJ2-4	TRBV10-3	few	-	TGTGCCATCAGTGAGCGGGCAGCCAAAAACATTCAGTACTTC	CAISERAAKNIQYF